One and the same sample provided the 23 T cell receptor beta chains below, sequenced in a study of shared clonotypes between healthy human individuals. Here immunoSEQ multiplex PCR was the method, and the copy in TCRdb shows in-frame clones only, minus some. The sample shows around 1.1 million clones, around 82% of them seen only once. Specimen: memory CD4+ T cells from PBMCs. Noted subset: CD45RA-negative fraction. The receptor set was obtained from a man aged 18 to 29 in good health. Some clones in this sample may be carry-over from other donors' samples.

The rearrangement joins TRBV7-7 to TRBJ2-2; TRBD2 might be the D (5 bases). V shed 8 bases and J shed 1 base, with 14 bases lying between them. CDR1 and CDR2 (germline): SSHAT, FNYEAQ (reference sequence). The CDR3 runs 15 residues. DNA of the CDR3: TGTGCCAGCGGTCGGGAAATTGGGAACACCGGGGAGCTGTTTTTT. Its protein product is CASGREIGNTGELFF.

The chain is built from TRBV30 and TRBJ2-5; 7 nucleotides line up with TRBD2. The better agreement between TRBJ2-7 and the DNA end casts doubt on the J call. The CDR3 is made up of 15 amino acids. Per germline, CDR1 GTSNPN and CDR2 SVGIG (reference sequence). DNA of the CDR3: TGTGCCTGGAGTCGCGGGGGAGACGTATCCTACGAGCAGTACTTC. It translates to CAWSRGGDVSYEQYF.

This chain joins TRBV9 and TRBJ2-3; D might be TRBD2 (6 bases). The CDR3 length is 16 residues. Deletions cut 4 bases from V and 4 bases from J, with 19 bases between. The germline V gene has CDR1 SGDLS and CDR2 YYNGEE. In DNA, the CDR3 is TGTGCCAGCAGCCCCCGGGGAGGCGCGGTGGCAGATACGCAGTATTTT. Translated: CASSPRGGAVADTQYF. The full variable domain, its missing parts supplied by reference TRBV9 and TRBJ2-3, is DSGVTQTPKHLITATGQRVTLRCSPRSGDLSVYWYQQSLDQGLQFLIQYYNGEERAKGNILERFSAQQFPDLHSELNLSSLELGDSALYFCASSPRGGAVADTQYFGPGTRLTVL.

Written as DNA, the CDR3 is TGTGCCAGCAGTTTGGGGGGGACAGGGATCGATGAGCAGTTCTTC. It yields the protein CASSLGGTGIDEQFF. V is TRBV28 and J is TRBJ2-1, with 9 bases identical to TRBD1. Per germline, CDR1 MDHEN and CDR2 SYDVKM. This CDR3 region has 15 residues. With V trimmed by 3 bases and J by 8 bases, 8 bases remained unmatched.

The chain has TRBV18 and TRBJ2-5; no clear D gene. CDR1 is KGHSH and CDR2 is LQKENI in the germline V gene. Trimming stripped 2 bases from V and 5 bases from J, with 12 bases between. CDR3 length: 14 amino acids. CDR3 residues: CASSPVYSRETQYF. CDR3 nucleotides: TGTGCCAGCTCACCAGTATATTCGCGGGAGACCCAGTACTTC.

This chain joins TRBV6-5 and TRBJ1-1; D remains unclear. The germline CDR1 and CDR2 sequences are MNHEY and SVGAGI. CDR3 length equals 14 residues. Trimming took off 1 base at V and 5 bases at J, with 11 bases between the two ends. The CDR3 DNA reads TGTGCCAGCAGTTACTGGGCGGTGAGTACTGAAGCTTTCTTT. Residues: CASSYWAVSTEAFF.

The V call is TRBV10-3, the J call TRBJ1-5, with 10 nucleotides matching TRBD1. Germline V gene lookup returns CDR1 ENHRY and CDR2 SYGVKD. V gave up 3 bases and J gave up 7 bases; unmatched junction bases: 6. This CDR3 has 15 residues. Here the CDR3 reads CAISERQGAWQPQHF. DNA of the CDR3: TGTGCCATCAGTGAAAGACAGGGGGCCTGGCAGCCCCAGCATTTT.

The rearrangement joins TRBV15 to TRBJ1-5, with D maybe TRBD1 (5 bases). The germline V gene has CDR1 LNHNV and CDR2 YYDKDF (reference sequence). Trimming took off 1 base at V and 7 bases at J, with 8 bases between the two ends. This CDR3 contains 13 residues. DNA of the CDR3: TGTGCCACCAGCAGAGTTAGGGGACAGCCCCAGCATTTT. This encodes CATSRVRGQPQHF.

V gene TRBV7-7 combines with J gene TRBJ2-6, with 7 bases fitting TRBD2. Germline lookup yields CDR1 SSHAT and CDR2 FNYEAQ (reference sequence). V trimming: 10 bases; J trimming: 0 bases; junction bases outside the gene matches: 12. The CDR3 runs to 17 residues. The CDR3 loop is CATEAGLTSSGANVLTF. For the CDR3, the DNA is TGTGCCACCGAAGCGGGACTTACAAGCTCTGGGGCCAACGTCCTGACTTTC.

A remark on this clone: A clone one base away is much larger, so this may be a read error. The chain carries TRBV27 and TRBJ2-3; tentative D call: TRBD1 (6 bases). Trimming took off 6 bases at V and 5 bases at J, with 12 bases between the two ends. Germline V gene sequence: CDR1 MNHEY, CDR2 SMNVEV (reference sequence). CDR3 length: 13 residues. The CDR3 region is CASSRGRVDTQYF. DNA for the CDR3: TGTGCCAGCAGCAGGGGCAGGGTAGATACGCAGTATTTT.

On this clone: Other DNA sequences within the sample encode an identical CDR3. V gene TRBV28 combines with J gene TRBJ2-7, with D possibly TRBD1 on 7 matching bases. Trimming stripped 7 bases from V and 3 bases from J, with 10 bases between. CDR1 is MDHEN, CDR2 SYDVKM, per germline. The CDR3 totals 12 residues. The CDR3 nucleotides read TGTGCCAGCACCCAGGGGGGCTACGAGCAGTACTTC. Amino acids: CASTQGGYEQYF.

This sequence joins TRBV10-3 and TRBJ2-7, with D possibly being TRBD1 (5 bases). Deletions cut 8 bases from V and 0 bases from J, with 11 bases between. Germline V CDR1 and CDR2: ENHRY, SYGVKD. CDR3 length equals 13 residues. CDR3 sequence: CAIGQQNSYEQYF. The CDR3 bases are TGTGCCATCGGACAACAGAACTCCTACGAGCAGTACTTC.

The chain employs TRBV5-1 and TRBJ2-5; no firm D call. CDR3 length: 16 residues. Per the germline V gene, CDR1 is SGHRS and CDR2 is YFSETQ. Trimming took 4 bases from V and 5 from J, leaving 21 bases between them. In DNA form, the CDR3 reads TGCGCCAGCAGCCTAGATGGTAATAGGGATTGGGAGACCCAGTACTTC. It is translated as CASSLDGNRDWETQYF. Full variable domain (outside the CDR3, taken from reference TRBV5-1 and TRBJ2-5): KAGVTQTPRYLIKTRGQQVTLSCSPISGHRSVSWYQQTPGQGLQFLFEYFSETQRNKGNFPGRFSGRQFSNSRSEMNVSTLELGDSALYLCASSLDGNRDWETQYFGPGTRLLVL.

The CDR3 spells CASSRTSGPPQGELFF. The CDR3 coding sequence is TGTGCCAGCAGCAGGACTAGCGGCCCCCCCCAGGGGGAGCTGTTTTTT. The chain joins TRBV7-2 to TRBJ2-2; 10 nucleotides line up with TRBD2. CDR1 SGHTA and CDR2 FQGNSA come from the germline V gene. V shed 5 bases and J 8 bases; nucleotides not matched to a gene: 11. The length of the CDR3 is 16 residues. Drawing the rest from reference TRBV7-2 and TRBJ2-2, the complete variable domain is GAGVSQSPSNKVTEKGKDVELRCDPISGHTALYWYRQSLGQGLEFLIYFQGNSAPDKSGLPSDRFSAERTGGSVSTLTIQRTQQEDSAVYLCASSRTSGPPQGELFFGEGSRLTVL.

This chain joins TRBV2 and TRBJ1-5, with 7 nucleotides matching TRBD1. V was clipped by 6 bases and J by 7 bases; unmatched bases: 6. The CDR3 is 13 amino acids. Looked up from germline, CDR1 is SNHLY and CDR2 is FYNNEI. CDR3: CASSTGEYQPQHF. For the CDR3, the DNA is TGTGCCAGCAGCACAGGGGAGTACCAGCCCCAGCATTTT. The full variable domain, with the rest looked up from reference TRBV2 and TRBJ1-5, is EPEVTQTPSHQVTQMGQEVILRCVPISNHLYFYWYRQILGQKVEFLVSFYNNEISEKSEIFDDQFSVERPDGSNFTLKIRSTKLEDSAMYFCASSTGEYQPQHFGDGTRLSIL.

The V and J genes are TRBV19 and TRBJ2-1, with 11 bases lining up with TRBD2. Unmatched junction bases numbered 17, after V lost 4 bases and J lost 6 bases. Germline CDR1 LNHDA, CDR2 SQIVND (reference sequence). This CDR3 has 19 amino acids. The CDR3, as DNA: TGTGCCAGTAGTACCGTGGGGCTAGCGGGAGGCGGGCTCCTCAATGAGCAGTTCTTC. This gives the protein CASSTVGLAGGGLLNEQFF. Supplemented by reference TRBV19 and TRBJ2-1, the full variable domain reads DGGITQSPKYLFRKEGQNVTLSCEQNLNHDAMYWYRQDPGQGLRLIYYSQIVNDFQKGDIAEGYSVSREKKESFPLTVTSAQKNPTAFYLCASSTVGLAGGGLLNEQFFGPGTRLTVL.

V is TRBV10-3 and J is TRBJ2-1; no firm D call. V was shortened by 5 bases and J by 9 bases, with 14 bases between the two germline ends. The CDR3 length is 13 residues. Germline V gene lookup returns CDR1 ENHRY and CDR2 SYGVKD. This CDR3 reads CAISTTASAEQFF. The CDR3 nucleotides read TGTGCCATCAGTACGACCGCCTCGGCTGAGCAGTTCTTC.

The chain has TRBV5-1 and TRBJ2-7; a possible D gene is TRBD1 (6 bases). Looked up from germline, CDR1 is SGHRS and CDR2 is YFSETQ. CDR3 length: 16 amino acids. The V end lost 3 bases, the J end lost 0 bases, and 16 bases lay between the germline ends. The CDR3 protein is CASSWHSGTSSYEQYF. DNA for the CDR3: TGCGCCAGCAGCTGGCACTCCGGGACATCCTCCTACGAGCAGTACTTC.

This clone came up a few times. The V and J genes are TRBV30 and TRBJ1-3; D is ambiguous. CDR1 is GTSNPN and CDR2 is SVGIG in the germline V gene (reference sequence). V dropped 4 bases and J dropped 0 bases, with 13 bases sitting between them. The CDR3 sequence is 15 residues long. The CDR3 is CAWMDGLSSGNTIYF. CDR3 in DNA: TGTGCCTGGATGGACGGTCTGAGCTCTGGAAACACCATATATTTT.

This clone was seen only once. This likely traces to a read error, being one base from a far larger clone. The same CDR3 also results from other DNA sequences found in this sample. The rearrangement uses TRBV7-8 and TRBJ2-1, with D possibly being TRBD1 (6 bases). The germline V gene has CDR1 SGHVS and CDR2 FQNEAQ. The CDR3 has 15 amino acids. CDR3 residues: CASSLGPNRVNEQFF. In DNA form, the CDR3 reads TGTGCTAGCAGCTTAGGGCCCAACAGGGTGAATGAGCAGTTCTTC.

For the CDR3, the DNA is TGCGCCAGCAGTGATATGGCGGGAGGTTTTCGGAGTGAGCAGTTCTTC. Encoded protein: CASSDMAGGFRSEQFF. The chain employs TRBV10-2 and TRBJ2-1, with 8 bases matching TRBD2. Per the germline V gene, CDR1 is WSHSY and CDR2 is SAAADI. Trimming took 3 bases from V and 9 from J; bases not matched to a gene: 13. The CDR3 runs 16 residues.

The table lists this clone with many counts. The chain is built from TRBV29-1 and TRBJ1-2; no clear D gene. Germline CDR1 and CDR2: SQVTM and ANQGSEA. The CDR3 is 10 residues long. The V and J ends lost 7 bases and 6 bases respectively, with 9 bases between them. The CDR3, as DNA: TGCAGCGGGTATGAAGATGGCTACACCTTC. It encodes CSGYEDGYTF.

The chain is built from TRBV2 and TRBJ2-1; perhaps D is TRBD1 or TRBD2 (5 bases each). V lost 5 bases and J lost 7, with 18 bases in between. The CDR3 runs 15 residues. Per the germline V gene, CDR1 is SNHLY and CDR2 is FYNNEI. CDR3 in amino acids: CASSRDSGGWNEQFF. CDR3 bases: TGTGCCAGCAGTCGTGACAGTGGGGGTTGGAATGAGCAGTTCTTC. Based on the CDR3 plus reference TRBV2 and TRBJ2-1, the full variable domain is EPEVTQTPSHQVTQMGQEVILRCVPISNHLYFYWYRQILGQKVEFLVSFYNNEISEKSEIFDDQFSVERPDGSNFTLKIRSTKLEDSAMYFCASSRDSGGWNEQFFGPGTRLTVL.